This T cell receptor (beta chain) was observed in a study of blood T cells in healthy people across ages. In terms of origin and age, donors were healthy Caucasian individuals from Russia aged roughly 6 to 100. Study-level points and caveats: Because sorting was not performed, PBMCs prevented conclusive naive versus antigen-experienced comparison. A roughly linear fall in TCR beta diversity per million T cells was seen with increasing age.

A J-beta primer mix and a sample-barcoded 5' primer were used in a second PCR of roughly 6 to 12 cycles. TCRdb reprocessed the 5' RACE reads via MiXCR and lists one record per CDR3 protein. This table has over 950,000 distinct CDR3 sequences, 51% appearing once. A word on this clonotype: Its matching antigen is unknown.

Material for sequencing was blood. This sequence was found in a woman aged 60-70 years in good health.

In DNA form, the CDR3 reads TGTGCCAGCAGTTCGGAGGGGATATCCTACAATGAGCAGTACTTC. Encoded protein: CASSSEGISYNEQYF. The V gene is TRBV2, the J gene TRBJ2-1; TRBD2 is a possible D gene (6 bases). The J call is in doubt because the DNA end fits TRBJ2-7 better. The CDR3 has 15 residues. CDR1 is SNHLY, CDR2 FYNNEI, per germline.